The TCR beta chain under discussion was sequenced for a study of shared clonotypes between healthy human individuals. Findings and limits, study-wide: Non-shared clonotypes had lower generation probabilities than those shared by all four donors.

Across several immunoSEQ plates, the genomic DNA of each subset was split evenly. Sequencing used immunoSEQ multiplex PCR; TCRdb keeps in-frame clones, though not all of them. The table has roughly 2.5 million clones, more than 90% seen once. This clone appeared a single time. Antigen specificity is unknown. CDR3 size: 12 residues. Germline assignment: CDR1 SGHTA and CDR2 FQGNSA. V shed 1 base and J shed 15 bases, with 13 bases lying between them. The chain is built from TRBV7-2 and TRBJ2-1; either TRBD1 or TRBD2 may supply D (5 bases each). The sequenced sample was naive CD4+ T cells sorted from blood. As to subset: CD45RA+ positively selected. This TCR was recovered from a man in his late teens or twenties in good health. The CDR3 protein is CASSLDTGTAFF. CDR3 nucleotides: TGTGCCAGCAGCTTAGATACGGGGACCGCGTTCTTC.